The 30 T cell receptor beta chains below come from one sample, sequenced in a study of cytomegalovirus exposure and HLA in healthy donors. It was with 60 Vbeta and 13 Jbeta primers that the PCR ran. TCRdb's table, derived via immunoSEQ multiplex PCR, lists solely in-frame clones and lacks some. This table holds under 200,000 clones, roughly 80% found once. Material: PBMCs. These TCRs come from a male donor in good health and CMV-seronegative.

As DNA, the CDR3 is TGTGCCAGCAGTGGGATTTGGCAGGGAAAGCCCCAGCAGTACTTC. As protein: CASSGIWQGKPQQYF. J is TRBJ2-7 and V is TRBV6-1; TRBD1 is a possible D gene (5 bases). Germline CDR1 MNHNS, CDR2 SASEGT. V gave up 4 bases and J gave up 8 bases, with 21 bases separating them. The CDR3 has 15 amino acids.

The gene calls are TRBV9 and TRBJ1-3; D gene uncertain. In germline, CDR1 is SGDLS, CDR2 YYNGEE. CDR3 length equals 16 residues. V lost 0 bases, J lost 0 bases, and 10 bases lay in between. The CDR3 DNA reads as TGTGCCAGCAGCGTAGAAGCGTCTCGCTCTGGAAACACCATATATTTT. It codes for CASSVEASRSGNTIYF.

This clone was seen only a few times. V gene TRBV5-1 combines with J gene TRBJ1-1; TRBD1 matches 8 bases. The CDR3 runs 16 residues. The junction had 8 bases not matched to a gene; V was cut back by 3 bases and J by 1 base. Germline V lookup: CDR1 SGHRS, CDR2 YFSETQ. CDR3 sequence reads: CASSSWTGPGNTEAFF. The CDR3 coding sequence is TGCGCCAGCAGCTCCTGGACAGGGCCTGGGAACACTGAAGCTTTCTTT.

In DNA, the CDR3 is TGTGCCAGCAGTGAACAGAGGGCTAATGAAAAACTGTTTTTT. It is translated as CASSEQRANEKLFF. The V and J genes are TRBV2 and TRBJ1-4; D unresolved. With 2 bases removed from V and 3 bases from J, the gap between germline ends came to 7 bases. CDR1 and CDR2 (germline): SNHLY, FYNNEI. The CDR3 runs to 14 residues.

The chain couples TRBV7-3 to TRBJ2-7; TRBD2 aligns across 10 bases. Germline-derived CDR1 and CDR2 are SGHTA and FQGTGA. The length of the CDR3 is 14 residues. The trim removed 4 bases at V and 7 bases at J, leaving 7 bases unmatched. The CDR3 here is CASSSAGGPWEQYF. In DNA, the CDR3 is TGTGCCAGCAGCTCAGCGGGAGGGCCGTGGGAGCAGTACTTC.

This chain's CDR3 is CAWSVGQLYEQYF. In DNA form, the CDR3 reads TGTGCCTGGAGTGTGGGACAACTCTACGAGCAGTACTTC. The chain carries TRBV30 and TRBJ2-7; the D gene is possibly TRBD1 (6 bases). Germline V gene lookup returns CDR1 GTSNPN and CDR2 SVGIG (reference sequence). CDR3 length: 13 residues. V lost 0 bases, J lost 3 bases, and 9 bases lay in between.

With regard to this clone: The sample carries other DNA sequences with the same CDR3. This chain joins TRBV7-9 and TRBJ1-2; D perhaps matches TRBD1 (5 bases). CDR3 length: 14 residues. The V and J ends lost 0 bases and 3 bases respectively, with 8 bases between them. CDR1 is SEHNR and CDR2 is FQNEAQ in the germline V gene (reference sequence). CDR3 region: CASSLAGGDYGYTF. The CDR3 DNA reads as TGTGCCAGCAGCTTAGCTGGGGGGGACTATGGCTACACCTTC.

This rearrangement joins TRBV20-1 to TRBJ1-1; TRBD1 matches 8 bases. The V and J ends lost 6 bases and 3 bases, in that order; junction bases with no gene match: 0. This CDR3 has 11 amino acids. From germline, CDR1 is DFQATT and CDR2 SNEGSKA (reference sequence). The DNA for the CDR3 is TGCAGTGCACAGGGGGACACTGAAGCTTTCTTT. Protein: CSAQGDTEAFF.

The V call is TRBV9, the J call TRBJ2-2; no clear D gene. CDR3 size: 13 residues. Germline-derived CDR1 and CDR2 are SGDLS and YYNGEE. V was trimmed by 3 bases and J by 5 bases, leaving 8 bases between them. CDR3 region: CASSASLTGELFF. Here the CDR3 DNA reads TGTGCCAGCAGCGCGAGCCTTACCGGGGAGCTGTTTTTT.

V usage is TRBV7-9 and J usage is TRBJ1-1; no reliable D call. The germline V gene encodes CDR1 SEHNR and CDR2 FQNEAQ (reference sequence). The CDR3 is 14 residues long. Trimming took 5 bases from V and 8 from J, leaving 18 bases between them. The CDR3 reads CASSPTEAKVEAFF. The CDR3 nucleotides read TGTGCCAGCAGCCCCACGGAGGCTAAAGTGGAAGCTTTCTTT. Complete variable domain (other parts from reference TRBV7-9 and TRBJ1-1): DTGVSQNPRHKITKRGQNVTFRCDPISEHNRLYWYRQTLGQGPEFLTYFQNEAQLEKSRLLSDRFSAERPKGSFSTLEIQRTEQGDSAMYLCASSPTEAKVEAFFGQGTRLTVV.

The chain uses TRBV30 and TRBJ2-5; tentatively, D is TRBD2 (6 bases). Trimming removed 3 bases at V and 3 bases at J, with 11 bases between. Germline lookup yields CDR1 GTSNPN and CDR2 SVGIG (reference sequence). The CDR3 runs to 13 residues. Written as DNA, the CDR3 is TGTGCCTGGAGCCTCGGGGGAGAAGAGACCCAGTACTTC. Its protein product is CAWSLGGEETQYF.

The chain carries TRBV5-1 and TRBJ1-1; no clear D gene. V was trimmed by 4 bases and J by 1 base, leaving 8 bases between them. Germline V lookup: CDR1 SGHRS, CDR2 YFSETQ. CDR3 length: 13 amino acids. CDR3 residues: CASSDERNTEAFF. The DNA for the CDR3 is TGCGCCAGCAGCGATGAGCGGAACACTGAAGCTTTCTTT.

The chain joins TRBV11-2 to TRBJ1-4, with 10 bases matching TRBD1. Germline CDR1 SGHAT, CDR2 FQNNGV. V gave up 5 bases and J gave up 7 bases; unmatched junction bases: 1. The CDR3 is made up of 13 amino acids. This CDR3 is CASSGTGAEKLFF. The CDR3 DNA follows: TGTGCCAGCAGCGGGACAGGGGCTGAAAAACTGTTTTTT.

As DNA, the CDR3 is TGTGCCAGCAGTTTCGGGGGGCGCTCCTACGAGCAGTACTTC. Its protein product is CASSFGGRSYEQYF. The chain uses TRBV28 and TRBJ2-7, with TRBD2 as a possible D gene (7 bases). Trimming removed 3 bases from V and 0 bases from J, with 9 bases in between. This CDR3 contains 14 residues. Germline CDR1 and CDR2: MDHEN and SYDVKM.

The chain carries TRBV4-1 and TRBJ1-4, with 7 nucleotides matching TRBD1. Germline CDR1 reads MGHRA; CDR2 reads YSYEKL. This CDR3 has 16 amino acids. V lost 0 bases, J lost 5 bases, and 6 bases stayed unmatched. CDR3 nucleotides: TGCGCCAGCAGCCAAGATAGGGGACAGATAAATGAAAAACTGTTTTTT. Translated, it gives CASSQDRGQINEKLFF.

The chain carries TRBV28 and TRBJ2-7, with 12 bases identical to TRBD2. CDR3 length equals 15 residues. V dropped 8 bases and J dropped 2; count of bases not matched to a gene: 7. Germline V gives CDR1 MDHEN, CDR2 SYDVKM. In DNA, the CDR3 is TGTGCCAGCCGGACTAGCGGGATAAGTGCCTACGAGCAGTACTTC. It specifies CASRTSGISAYEQYF.

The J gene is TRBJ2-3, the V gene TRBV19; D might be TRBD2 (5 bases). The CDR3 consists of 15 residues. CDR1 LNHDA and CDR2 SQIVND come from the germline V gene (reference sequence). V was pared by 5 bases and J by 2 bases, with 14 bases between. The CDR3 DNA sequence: TGTGCCAGTAGTCCCTCATTGGGAGCCACAGATACGCAGTATTTT. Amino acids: CASSPSLGATDTQYF.

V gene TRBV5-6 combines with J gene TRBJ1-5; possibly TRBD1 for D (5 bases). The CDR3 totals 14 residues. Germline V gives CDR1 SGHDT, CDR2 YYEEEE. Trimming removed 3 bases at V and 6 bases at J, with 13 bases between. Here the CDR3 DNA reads TGTGCCAGCAGCTCACCGGGGGGGAGTCAGCCCCAGCATTTT. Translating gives CASSSPGGSQPQHF.

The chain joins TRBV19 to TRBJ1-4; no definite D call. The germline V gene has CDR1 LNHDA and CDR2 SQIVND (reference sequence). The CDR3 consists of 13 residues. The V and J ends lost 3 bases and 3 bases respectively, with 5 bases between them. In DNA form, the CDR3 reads TGTGCCAGTAGTATGACACCTAATGAAAAACTGTTTTTT. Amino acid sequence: CASSMTPNEKLFF.

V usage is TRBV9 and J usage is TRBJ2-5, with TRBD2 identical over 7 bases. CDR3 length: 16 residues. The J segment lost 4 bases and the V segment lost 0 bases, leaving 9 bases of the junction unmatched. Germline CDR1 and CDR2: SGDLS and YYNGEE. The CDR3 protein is CASSVGSGWGVETQYF. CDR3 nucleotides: TGTGCCAGCAGCGTAGGTAGCGGGTGGGGGGTAGAGACCCAGTACTTC.

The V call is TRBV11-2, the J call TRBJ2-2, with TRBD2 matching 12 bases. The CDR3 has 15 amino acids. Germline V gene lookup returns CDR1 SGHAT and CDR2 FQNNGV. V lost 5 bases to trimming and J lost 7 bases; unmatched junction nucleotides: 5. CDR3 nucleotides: TGTGCCAGCAGCCTAGCGGGGGGGTTAAACGGGGAGCTGTTTTTT. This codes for CASSLAGGLNGELFF. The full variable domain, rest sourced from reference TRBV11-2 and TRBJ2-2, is EAGVAQSPRYKIIEKRQSVAFWCNPISGHATLYWYQQILGQGPKLLIQFQNNGVVDDSQLPKDRFSAERLKGVDSTLKIQPAKLEDSAVYLCASSLAGGLNGELFFGEGSRLTVL.

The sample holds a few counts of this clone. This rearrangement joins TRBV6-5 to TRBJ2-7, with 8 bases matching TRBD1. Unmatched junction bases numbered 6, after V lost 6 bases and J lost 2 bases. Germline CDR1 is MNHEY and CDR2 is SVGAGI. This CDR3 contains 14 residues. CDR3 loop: CASRGQGCTYEQYF. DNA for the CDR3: TGTGCCAGCAGAGGACAGGGTTGCACCTACGAGCAGTACTTC.

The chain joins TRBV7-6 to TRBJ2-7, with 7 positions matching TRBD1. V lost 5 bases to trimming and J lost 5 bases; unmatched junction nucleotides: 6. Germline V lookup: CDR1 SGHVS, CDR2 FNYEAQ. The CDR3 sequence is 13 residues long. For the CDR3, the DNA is TGTGCCAGCAGCACCCAAACAGGGGACGAGCAGTACTTC. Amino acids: CASSTQTGDEQYF.

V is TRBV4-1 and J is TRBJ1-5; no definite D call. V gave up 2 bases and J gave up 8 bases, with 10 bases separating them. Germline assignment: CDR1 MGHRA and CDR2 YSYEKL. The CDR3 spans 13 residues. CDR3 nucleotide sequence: TGCGCCAGCAGCCAATTTTATAGAGAGCCCCAGCATTTT. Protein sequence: CASSQFYREPQHF.

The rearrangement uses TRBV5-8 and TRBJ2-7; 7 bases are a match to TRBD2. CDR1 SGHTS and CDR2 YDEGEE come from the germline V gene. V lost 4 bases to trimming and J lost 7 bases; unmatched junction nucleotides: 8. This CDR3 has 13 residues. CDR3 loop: CASSPGLSGEQYF. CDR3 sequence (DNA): TGTGCCAGCAGCCCGGGACTATCCGGGGAGCAGTACTTC.

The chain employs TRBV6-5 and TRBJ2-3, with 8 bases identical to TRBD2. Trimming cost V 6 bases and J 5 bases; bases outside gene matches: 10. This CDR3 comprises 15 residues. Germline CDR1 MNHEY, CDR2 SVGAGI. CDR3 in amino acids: CASRPGLARKDTQYF. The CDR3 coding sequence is TGTGCCAGCAGACCCGGACTAGCCCGGAAAGATACGCAGTATTTT.

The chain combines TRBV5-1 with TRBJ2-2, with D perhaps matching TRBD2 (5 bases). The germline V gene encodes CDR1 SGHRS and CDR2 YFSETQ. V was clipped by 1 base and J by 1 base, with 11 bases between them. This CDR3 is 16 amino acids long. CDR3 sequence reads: CASSLLRAVNTGELFF. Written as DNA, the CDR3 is TGCGCCAGCAGCTTGTTGCGAGCGGTGAACACCGGGGAGCTGTTTTTT.

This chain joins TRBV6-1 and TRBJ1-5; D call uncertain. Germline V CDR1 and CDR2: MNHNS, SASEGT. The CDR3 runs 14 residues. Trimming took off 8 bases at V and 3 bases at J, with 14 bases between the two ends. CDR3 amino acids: CASLDGLLNQPQHF. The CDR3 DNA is TGTGCCAGCCTCGATGGACTGCTCAATCAGCCCCAGCATTTT.

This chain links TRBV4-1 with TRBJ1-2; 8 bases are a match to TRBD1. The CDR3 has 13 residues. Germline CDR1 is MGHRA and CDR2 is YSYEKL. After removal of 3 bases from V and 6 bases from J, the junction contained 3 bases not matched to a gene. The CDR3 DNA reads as TGCGCCAGCAGCCACACGGGACAGGATGGCTACACCTTC. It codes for CASSHTGQDGYTF.

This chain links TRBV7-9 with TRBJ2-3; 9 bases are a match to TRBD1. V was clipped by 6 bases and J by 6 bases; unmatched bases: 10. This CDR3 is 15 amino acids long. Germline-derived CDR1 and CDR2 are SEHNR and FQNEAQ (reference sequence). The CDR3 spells CASSSRDRGRDTQYF. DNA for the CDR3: TGTGCCAGCAGTTCTCGTGACAGGGGGAGGGATACGCAGTATTTT. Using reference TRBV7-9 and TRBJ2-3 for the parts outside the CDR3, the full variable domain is DTGVSQNPRHKITKRGQNVTFRCDPISEHNRLYWYRQTLGQGPEFLTYFQNEAQLEKSRLLSDRFSAERPKGSFSTLEIQRTEQGDSAMYLCASSSRDRGRDTQYFGPGTRLTVL.